This passage covers 17 T cell receptor beta chains from one sample sequenced in a study of T cell responses to AZD1222 COVID-19 vaccine. Libraries were prepared by immunoSEQ multiplex PCR; TCRdb keeps only in-frame clonotypes and omits some of them. The table records some 140,000 clones, about 92% of them present only once. Sequences were derived from peripheral blood, sampled on day 0 of AZD1222 vaccination. The receptors come from an adult in good health.

The rearrangement joins TRBV30 to TRBJ2-1, with TRBD2 matching over 8 bases. CDR3 size: 17 residues. Germline V CDR1 and CDR2: GTSNPN, SVGIG (reference sequence). V shed 0 bases, J shed 4 bases, and the junction held 11 bases outside the gene matches. CDR3 sequence (DNA): TGTGCCTGGAGTGTATTCGGGAGGGGAATTGGGTACAATGAGCAGTTCTTC. Translating gives CAWSVFGRGIGYNEQFF.

This clone has just one count. CDR3 DNA: TGTGCCAATGGGCAGGGGGCGCGCTCCGGGGAGCTGTTTTTT. Its protein product is CANGQGARSGELFF. The chain couples TRBV10-3 to TRBJ2-2, with 8 bases fitting TRBD1. Germline assignment: CDR1 ENHRY and CDR2 SYGVKD. Trimming cost V 10 bases and J 6 bases; bases outside gene matches: 10. This CDR3 has 14 amino acids.

This chain links TRBV18 with TRBJ2-6, with D hard to call. CDR3 length: 17 residues. Germline V gene lookup returns CDR1 KGHSH and CDR2 LQKENI. V shed 2 bases and J shed 2 bases, with 13 bases lying between them. The CDR3 is CASSPSAVEPGANVLTF. CDR3 sequence (DNA): TGTGCCAGCTCACCATCCGCAGTCGAGCCTGGGGCCAACGTCCTGACTTTC.

The rearrangement uses TRBV7-2 and TRBJ1-5; 9 bases map to TRBD1. V was pared by 1 base and J by 13 bases, with 2 bases of the junction left unmatched. CDR3 length: 12 residues. CDR1 is SGHTA and CDR2 is FQGNSA in the germline V gene. In nucleotides, the CDR3 is TGTGCCAGCAGCTTAGGGGGGACAGGGCAGCATTTT. Protein sequence: CASSLGGTGQHF.

The chain is built from TRBV18 and TRBJ1-3; a possible D gene is TRBD1 (5 bases). V shed 0 bases and J shed 2 bases, with 20 bases lying between them. CDR3 length: 19 amino acids. Germline assignment: CDR1 KGHSH and CDR2 LQKENI. CDR3 in DNA: TGTGCCAGCTCACCACCAAGTACAGGAGCTAACTCGGCTGGAAACACCATATATTTT. Protein sequence: CASSPPSTGANSAGNTIYF.

The chain's CDR3 is CASGFPTHVTGSYNEQFF. The CDR3 DNA follows: TGTGCTAGTGGTTTCCCAACTCATGTGACAGGCTCCTACAATGAGCAGTTCTTC. This chain joins TRBV12-5 and TRBJ2-1, with D maybe TRBD1 (6 bases). The germline V gene encodes CDR1 LGHNT and CDR2 FRNRAP. The CDR3 has 18 residues. The germline V and J ends were trimmed by 3 bases and 0 bases, with 18 bases remaining between them.

The chain combines TRBV4-3 with TRBJ2-7; 9 nucleotides line up with TRBD2. The CDR3 totals 15 residues. Per the germline V gene, CDR1 is LGHNA and CDR2 is YSLEER. The V and J ends lost 5 bases and 2 bases, in that order; junction bases with no gene match: 7. The CDR3 protein is CASSFSGRYTYEQYF. The CDR3 region has the DNA TGCGCCAGCAGCTTCAGCGGGAGGTACACCTACGAGCAGTACTTC.

This rearrangement joins TRBV9 to TRBJ2-1, with 9 bases lining up with TRBD2. The germline V gene encodes CDR1 SGDLS and CDR2 YYNGEE. V shed 2 bases, J shed 9 bases, and the junction held 9 bases outside the gene matches. The CDR3 contains 15 residues. The CDR3 coding sequence is TGTGCCAGCAGCGTTACAGCGGGAGGTAGTGGTGAGCAGTTCTTC. Amino acid sequence: CASSVTAGGSGEQFF.

The genes are TRBV6-2 or TRBV6-3 and TRBJ2-3; 7 bases fit TRBD2. The CDR3 is 15 amino acids. The V gene end was trimmed by 2 bases and the J gene end by 0 bases; junction bases not matched to a gene: 2. The germline CDR1 and CDR2 sequences are MNHEY and SVGEGT. CDR3 in DNA: TGTGCCAGCAGTTACGGGGGGGTAAGCACAGATACGCAGTATTTT. Its protein is CASSYGGVSTDTQYF.

V usage is TRBV18 and J usage is TRBJ2-7; D not certain. Per the germline V gene, CDR1 is KGHSH and CDR2 is LQKENI. CDR3 length equals 13 residues. V was cut by 3 bases and J by 0 bases, with 6 bases left in between. As DNA, the CDR3 is TGTGCCAGCTCACCGTCCAACTCCTACGAGCAGTACTTC. As protein: CASSPSNSYEQYF.

The genes are TRBV19 and TRBJ1-1, with D unclear. Trimming took 4 bases from V and 1 from J, leaving 16 bases between them. Per germline, CDR1 LNHDA and CDR2 SQIVND (reference sequence). The CDR3 loop spans 16 amino acids. CDR3 amino acids: CASSKVTLEGNTEAFF. CDR3 coding DNA: TGTGCCAGTAGTAAAGTGACCCTAGAGGGGAACACTGAAGCTTTCTTT.

This clone was recorded once. The chain employs TRBV5-1 and TRBJ1-6; 7 nucleotides match TRBD1. The CDR3 is made up of 15 amino acids. Trimming removed 4 bases from V and 5 bases from J; junction bases left unmatched: 6. Germline CDR1 reads SGHRS; CDR2 reads YFSETQ. CDR3 coding DNA: TGCGCCAGCAGCGTGGAGGGGGCGGATAATTCACCCCTCCACTTT. It specifies CASSVEGADNSPLHF.

The CDR3 region is CASSARHSPNYGYTF. As DNA, the CDR3 is TGTGCCAGCAGTGCAAGACACAGCCCTAACTATGGCTACACCTTC. The chain combines TRBV27 with TRBJ1-2, with unresolved D. CDR3 length: 15 amino acids. Trimming pared 5 bases from V and 0 bases from J, leaving 13 bases between. Germline loops: CDR1 MNHEY, CDR2 SMNVEV (reference sequence).

The count of this clone is one. The chain links TRBV12-5 to TRBJ1-2; TRBD1 aligns across 7 bases. Germline assignment: CDR1 LGHNT and CDR2 FRNRAP. Unmatched junction bases numbered 11, after V lost 5 bases and J lost 8 bases. The CDR3 consists of 14 residues. The DNA of the CDR3 is TGTGCTAGTGGTCCCTCGACAGGGTTGGGCGGCTACACCTTC. Its protein is CASGPSTGLGGYTF.

The genes are TRBV9 and TRBJ1-1; tentative D call: TRBD1 (5 bases). Germline loops: CDR1 SGDLS, CDR2 YYNGEE. Trimming removed 0 bases from V and 4 bases from J, with 10 bases in between. CDR3 size: 14 residues. DNA for the CDR3: TGTGCCAGCAGCGTAGAACAGGCTGGCACTGAAGCTTTCTTT. It translates to CASSVEQAGTEAFF.

The chain uses TRBV5-1 and TRBJ2-1; D assignment may be TRBD1 or TRBD2 (5 bases each). V lost 0 bases to trimming and J lost 7 bases, with 17 bases between them. CDR3 length: 16 residues. The V gene's germline CDR1 is SGHRS and CDR2 YFSETQ. Here the CDR3 reads CASSLGVGTAPNEQFF. The DNA for the CDR3 is TGCGCCAGCAGCTTGGGGGTTGGGACGGCCCCTAATGAGCAGTTCTTC.

This clone was seen only once. The chain employs TRBV9 and TRBJ1-6; D remains ambiguous. The CDR3 spans 15 residues. V shed 3 bases and J shed 0 bases, with 7 bases lying between them. Germline CDR1 reads SGDLS; CDR2 reads YYNGEE. Here the CDR3 DNA reads TGTGCCAGCAGCGCCCGGAGCTCCTATAATTCACCCCTCCACTTT. Residues: CASSARSSYNSPLHF. The variable domain in full, completed from reference TRBV9 and TRBJ1-6, reads DSGVTQTPKHLITATGQRVTLRCSPRSGDLSVYWYQQSLDQGLQFLIQYYNGEERAKGNILERFSAQQFPDLHSELNLSSLELGDSALYFCASSARSSYNSPLHFGNGTRLTVT.